These 5 T cell receptor beta chains share one sample of origin, sequenced in a study of blood T cell repertoires in COVID-19. Libraries were prepared by immunoSEQ multiplex PCR; TCRdb keeps only in-frame clonotypes and omits some of them. This sample carries a few hundred thousand clones, about nine tenths of them seen once, and the ten largest clones take roughly 0.96%. The specimen sequenced was peripheral blood. The origin of the receptors is a woman in her thirties or forties who had recovered from COVID-19.

This sequence joins TRBV6-5 and TRBJ2-7, with TRBD2 identical over 10 bases. V shed 0 bases and J 4 bases; nucleotides not matched to a gene: 3. Germline assignment: CDR1 MNHEY and CDR2 SVGAGI. This CDR3 has 15 residues. The CDR3 DNA reads TGTGCCAGCAGTTACTCCTCTAGCGGGAGTTACGAGCAGTACTTC. This gives the protein CASSYSSSGSYEQYF.

This chain joins TRBV7-9 and TRBJ2-2, with D uncertain. V lost 5 bases and J lost 1, with 8 bases in between. Germline CDR1 is SEHNR and CDR2 is FQNEAQ (reference sequence). The CDR3 runs 14 residues. CDR3 protein: CASSSLVNTGELFF. For the CDR3, the DNA is TGTGCCAGCAGCAGCCTGGTGAACACCGGGGAGCTGTTTTTT.

This clone was found once. This chain joins TRBV14 and TRBJ1-2; the match to TRBD1 covers 8 bases. Germline loops: CDR1 SGHDN, CDR2 FVKESK. V was clipped by 5 bases and J by 4 bases; unmatched bases: 3. The CDR3 loop spans 13 amino acids. CDR3 DNA: TGTGCCAGCAGCACGGACAGGGCCTATGGCTACACCTTC. Protein sequence: CASSTDRAYGYTF.

V usage is TRBV2 and J usage is TRBJ1-1; TRBD1 is a possible D gene (6 bases). The length of the CDR3 is 17 residues. Germline assignment: CDR1 SNHLY and CDR2 FYNNEI. V lost 10 bases and J lost 2, with 26 bases in between. The CDR3 spells CATSHYVRDKINTEAFF. The DNA for the CDR3 is TGTGCCACCTCCCATTACGTCCGGGACAAAATCAACACTGAAGCTTTCTTT.

This clone was seen only once. This rearrangement joins TRBV2 to TRBJ2-7; the D gene is possibly TRBD2 (6 bases). Germline CDR1 reads SNHLY; CDR2 reads FYNNEI. V gave up 2 bases and J gave up 2 bases, with 13 bases separating them. The CDR3 totals 15 residues. Here the CDR3 DNA reads TGTGCCAGCAGTGAAAGGTCCGGAGGGACCTACGAGCAGTACTTC. This sequence encodes CASSERSGGTYEQYF.